These 32 T cell receptor beta chains share one sample of origin, sequenced in a study of T cell changes during pregnancy in multiple sclerosis. Sequencing used immunoSEQ multiplex PCR; TCRdb keeps in-frame clones, though not all of them. In the table there are about 61,000 clones, about 90% of which are singletons. The sequencing here drew on peripheral blood, taken in the first trimester of pregnancy. These receptors came from a female donor in good health, enrolled as a control in a pregnancy study.

The chain employs TRBV27 and TRBJ2-7; 10 bases agree with TRBD1. The germline V gene has CDR1 MNHEY and CDR2 SMNVEV (reference sequence). The CDR3 has 15 amino acids. Trimming at V came to 4 bases and at J to 4 bases, leaving 7 bases not matched to a gene. The CDR3, as DNA: TGTGCCAGCAGTTACACCGGGACAGGGGTTTACGAGCAGTACTTC. It yields the protein CASSYTGTGVYEQYF.

This chain connects TRBV6-5 to TRBJ1-1; D gene uncertain. Germline V lookup: CDR1 MNHEY, CDR2 SVGAGI. Trimming took off 2 bases at V and 1 base at J, with 11 bases between the two ends. CDR3 length equals 15 residues. CDR3 sequence: CASSYSMNWNTEAFF. CDR3 in DNA: TGTGCCAGCAGTTACAGTATGAACTGGAACACTGAAGCTTTCTTT.

This clone has a single count. The chain is built from TRBV7-2 and TRBJ1-4; 8 bases map to TRBD1. The germline gives CDR1 SGHTA, CDR2 FQGNSA. The CDR3 totals 15 residues. The J segment lost 8 bases and the V segment lost 3 bases, leaving 8 bases of the junction unmatched. This chain's CDR3 is CASSLTTGVREKLFF. The CDR3 nucleotides read TGTGCCAGCAGCTTGACGACAGGGGTACGGGAAAAACTGTTTTTT.

This clone occurred once. The rearrangement joins TRBV7-8 to TRBJ1-4, with TRBD1 identical over 8 bases. The CDR3 runs 18 residues. The V segment lost 0 bases and the J segment 2 bases; nucleotides outside the gene matches: 8. From germline, CDR1 is SGHVS and CDR2 FQNEAQ. The CDR3 reads CASSLASSGGGTNEKLFF. The CDR3 DNA reads TGTGCCAGCAGCTTAGCCTCTTCAGGGGGCGGTACTAATGAAAAACTGTTTTTT.

This clone was seen a handful of times. The J gene is TRBJ1-4, the V gene TRBV19; 7 nucleotides align to TRBD1. The CDR3 has 13 amino acids. After removal of 9 bases from V and 6 bases from J, the junction contained 7 bases not matched to a gene. CDR1 is LNHDA, CDR2 SQIVND, per germline (reference sequence). Here the CDR3 reads CASRQGMDEKLFF. DNA for the CDR3: TGTGCCAGCCGACAGGGCATGGATGAAAAACTGTTTTTT.

The chain combines TRBV16 with TRBJ1-2; D is possibly TRBD1 (6 bases). Trimming removed 4 bases at V and 4 bases at J, with 16 bases between. The CDR3 extends over 15 amino acids. Per germline, CDR1 KGHSY and CDR2 FQNENV. CDR3 region: CASSPSGGATYGYTF. In nucleotides, the CDR3 is TGTGCCAGCAGCCCAAGCGGGGGGGCCACCTATGGCTACACCTTC.

The chain is built from TRBV7-8 and TRBJ1-5; D gene ambiguous. V was pared by 5 bases and J by 7 bases, with 18 bases between. The CDR3 sequence is 15 residues long. Germline CDR1 SGHVS, CDR2 FQNEAQ. CDR3 in amino acids: CASSVGIGGRQPQHF. The CDR3 DNA is TGTGCCAGCAGCGTGGGGATCGGAGGGAGACAGCCCCAGCATTTT.

This clone appeared once. The chain joins TRBV4-3 to TRBJ2-5, with 7 bases aligning to TRBD2. Unmatched junction bases numbered 15, after V lost 0 bases and J lost 5 bases. This CDR3 region has 18 residues. The germline CDR1 and CDR2 sequences are LGHNA and YSLEER. CDR3 residues: CASSQDLPLGGGRETQYF. CDR3 nucleotides: TGCGCCAGCAGCCAAGACCTCCCCCTTGGGGGGGGGAGGGAGACCCAGTACTTC.

CDR3: CASSAGQGAGKLFF. The CDR3 DNA is TGTGCCAGCAGCGCGGGACAGGGGGCGGGAAAACTGTTTTTT. The V call is TRBV9, the J call TRBJ1-4; 12 nucleotides align to TRBD1. Germline V gene lookup returns CDR1 SGDLS and CDR2 YYNGEE. With V trimmed by 3 bases and J by 10 bases, 4 bases remained unmatched. The CDR3 loop spans 14 amino acids. The entire variable domain, with the rest obtained from reference TRBV9 and TRBJ1-4, is as follows: DSGVTQTPKHLITATGQRVTLRCSPRSGDLSVYWYQQSLDQGLQFLIQYYNGEERAKGNILERFSAQQFPDLHSELNLSSLELGDSALYFCASSAGQGAGKLFFGSGTQLSVL.

The chain has TRBV7-2 and TRBJ2-5; TRBD1 agrees at 9 bases. The CDR3 has 16 residues. V lost 5 bases to trimming and J lost 5 bases; unmatched junction nucleotides: 12. Per germline, CDR1 SGHTA and CDR2 FQGNSA. Here the CDR3 DNA reads TGTGCCAGCAGCAAGACGAACACAGGGGGCACGGAGACCCAGTACTTC. It specifies CASSKTNTGGTETQYF. Looking up the rest from reference TRBV7-2 and TRBJ2-5 gives the full variable domain: GAGVSQSPSNKVTEKGKDVELRCDPISGHTALYWYRQSLGQGLEFLIYFQGNSAPDKSGLPSDRFSAERTGGSVSTLTIQRTQQEDSAVYLCASSKTNTGGTETQYFGPGTRLLVL.

The V call is TRBV7-8, the J call TRBJ1-6, with a possible D match to TRBD1 (6 bases). Trimming left V 1 base short and J 9 bases short, with 10 bases between. This CDR3 has 14 amino acids. Germline CDR1 SGHVS, CDR2 FQNEAQ. This chain's CDR3 is CASSLVGRGSPLHF. Here the CDR3 DNA reads TGTGCCAGCAGCTTAGTTGGCAGGGGTTCACCCCTCCACTTT.

This clone was detected once. The V gene is TRBV9, the J gene TRBJ2-3; D is possibly TRBD2 (7 bases). The CDR3 has 16 residues. The germline gives CDR1 SGDLS, CDR2 YYNGEE. The V end lost 0 bases, the J end lost 6 bases, and 17 bases lay between the germline ends. CDR3 protein: CASSVGTGGGGDTQYF. CDR3 nucleotides: TGTGCCAGCAGCGTAGGTACTGGGGGGGGCGGTGATACGCAGTATTTT.

Only one count was recorded for this clone. The genes are TRBV9 and TRBJ2-6; D is unresolved. The CDR3 has 17 residues. V lost 1 base to trimming and J lost 0 bases, with 11 bases between them. Germline CDR1 and CDR2: SGDLS and YYNGEE. CDR3 DNA sequence: TGTGCCAGCAGCGTAACCCCAGTTCTCTCTGGGGCCAACGTCCTGACTTTC. It is translated as CASSVTPVLSGANVLTF.

The chain is built from TRBV5-4 and TRBJ1-2; maybe TRBD1 (5 bases). This CDR3 is 15 amino acids long. V was cut by 3 bases and J by 6 bases, with 18 bases left in between. Per germline, CDR1 SGHNT and CDR2 YYREEE (reference sequence). In DNA, the CDR3 is TGTGCCAGCAGCTCCCCCGCGAGGCAGGGCAATGGCTACACCTTC. Translation: CASSSPARQGNGYTF.

This clone was counted only a few times. This sequence joins TRBV6-5 and TRBJ1-1; 7 bases are shared with TRBD1. The CDR3 sequence is 15 residues long. Trimming took 5 bases from V and 6 from J; bases not matched to a gene: 12. The V gene's germline CDR1 is MNHEY and CDR2 SVGAGI. The CDR3 spells CASSRMDRRGAEAFF. CDR3 nucleotides: TGTGCCAGCAGTCGGATGGACAGGCGGGGCGCTGAAGCTTTCTTT.

V is TRBV6-5 and J is TRBJ2-7; D possibly corresponds to TRBD2 (5 bases). The CDR3 length is 15 residues. Trimming shortened V by 5 bases and J by 0 bases, and 14 bases separated the two germline ends. Germline loops: CDR1 MNHEY, CDR2 SVGAGI. The chain's CDR3 is CASSGLTGSSYEQYF. The CDR3 bases are TGTGCCAGCAGTGGCTTGACGGGGAGCTCCTACGAGCAGTACTTC.

This rearrangement joins TRBV6-5 to TRBJ2-1; TRBD2 aligns across 11 bases. CDR3 length: 14 amino acids. Germline CDR1 reads MNHEY; CDR2 reads SVGAGI. Unmatched junction bases numbered 4, after V lost 6 bases and J lost 6 bases. This CDR3 reads CASRGLAESNEQFF. In nucleotides, the CDR3 is TGTGCCAGCAGGGGACTAGCGGAGAGCAATGAGCAGTTCTTC.

V and J are TRBV5-6 and TRBJ1-1; 8 bases are a match to TRBD1. Trimming took 0 bases from V and 5 from J; bases not matched to a gene: 0. Germline V CDR1 and CDR2: SGHDT, YYEEEE. This CDR3 has 13 amino acids. The CDR3 here is CASSLDRGTEAFF. The CDR3 nucleotides read TGTGCCAGCAGCTTGGACAGGGGGACTGAAGCTTTCTTT.

The rearrangement uses TRBV4-3 and TRBJ1-2; weak D call: TRBD1 (6 bases). Germline V gene lookup returns CDR1 LGHNA and CDR2 YSLEER. Trimming took 1 base from V and 6 from J, leaving 15 bases between them. This CDR3 has 15 residues. The DNA of the CDR3 is TGCGCCAGCAGCCAAGGATTGGGGGCGCAGGATGGCTACACCTTC. Its protein is CASSQGLGAQDGYTF.

This CDR3 is CASSPPAQGQETQYF. The CDR3 DNA reads TGTGCCAGCTCACCACCGGCCCAGGGGCAAGAGACCCAGTACTTC. The chain combines TRBV18 with TRBJ2-5, with D tentatively TRBD1 (6 bases). In germline, CDR1 is KGHSH, CDR2 LQKENI. V gave up 0 bases and J gave up 2 bases, with 10 bases separating them. The CDR3 length is 15 residues.

The V and J genes are TRBV5-1 and TRBJ2-3; TRBD1 might be the D (5 bases). The V and J ends lost 2 bases and 3 bases respectively, with 7 bases between them. Germline loops: CDR1 SGHRS, CDR2 YFSETQ. The CDR3 spans 13 residues. For the CDR3, the DNA is TGCGCCAGCAGCTTCAGGGATACAGATACGCAGTATTTT. This sequence encodes CASSFRDTDTQYF.

The J gene is TRBJ2-1, the V gene TRBV12-5, with 8 positions matching TRBD1. This CDR3 spans 15 amino acids. Germline values: CDR1 LGHNT, CDR2 FRNRAP. The J segment lost 4 bases and the V segment lost 6 bases, leaving 8 bases of the junction unmatched. The CDR3 nucleotides read TGTGCTAGTGGCCCGGGGCAGGGGGCATACAATGAGCAGTTCTTC. Protein: CASGPGQGAYNEQFF.

The chain recombines TRBV9 with TRBJ1-2, with D perhaps matching TRBD1 (5 bases). Germline CDR1 is SGDLS and CDR2 is YYNGEE. V was clipped by 0 bases and J by 5 bases, with 8 bases between them. This CDR3 has 13 residues. CDR3 protein: CASSVVAGYGYTF. As DNA, the CDR3 is TGTGCCAGCAGCGTAGTGGCAGGGTATGGCTACACCTTC.

This chain connects TRBV7-9 to TRBJ2-7; D is undetermined. Trimming left V 5 bases short and J 5 bases short, with 13 bases between. The CDR3 extends over 13 amino acids. Germline assignment: CDR1 SEHNR and CDR2 FQNEAQ (reference sequence). The CDR3 sequence: CASSPRVFHEQYF. DNA for the CDR3: TGTGCCAGCAGCCCGCGCGTATTCCACGAGCAGTACTTC.

The chain employs TRBV7-6 and TRBJ2-7; 10 nucleotides align to TRBD1. Germline CDR1 and CDR2: SGHVS and FNYEAQ. V lost 1 base, J lost 6 bases, and 6 bases stayed unmatched. The length of the CDR3 is 15 residues. The CDR3 DNA is TGTGCCAGCAGCTTAGTTGTGGACAGGGGGGCCGAGCAGTACTTC. The encoded protein is CASSLVVDRGAEQYF.

The chain is built from TRBV29-1 and TRBJ1-2; 7 bases line up with TRBD1. The ends lost 6 bases at V and 6 bases at J; junction bases unmatched: 16. The CDR3 is made up of 15 amino acids. Germline loops: CDR1 SQVTM, CDR2 ANQGSEA. The CDR3 coding sequence is TGCAGCGTCCTAACCAAGACAGGGTACGATCATGGCTACACCTTC. Protein: CSVLTKTGYDHGYTF.

The V gene is TRBV4-2, the J gene TRBJ2-7; maybe TRBD2 (6 bases). The CDR3 is 14 residues long. Germline CDR1 is LGHNA and CDR2 is YNFKEQ. Trimming shortened V by 2 bases and J by 0 bases, and 8 bases separated the two germline ends. CDR3 region: CASSQKGGSYEQYF. The CDR3, as DNA: TGTGCCAGCAGCCAAAAGGGAGGCTCCTACGAGCAGTACTTC.

The rearrangement joins TRBV12-5 to TRBJ2-1; D ambiguous. The germline CDR1 and CDR2 sequences are LGHNT and FRNRAP. The CDR3 loop spans 15 amino acids. V lost 8 bases, J lost 0 bases, and 14 bases lay in between. In DNA, the CDR3 is TGTGCTAGTACTGTGGGCCTTGGCTCCTACAATGAGCAGTTCTTC. Its protein product is CASTVGLGSYNEQFF.

CDR3 sequence (DNA): TGTGCCAGCAGTGGGATGGGCAGGGGGGATTATCAGCCCCAGCATTTT. It encodes CASSGMGRGDYQPQHF. The genes are TRBV2 and TRBJ1-5, with TRBD1 identical over 7 bases. The V segment lost 4 bases and the J segment 5 bases; nucleotides outside the gene matches: 11. Germline lookup yields CDR1 SNHLY and CDR2 FYNNEI. The CDR3 covers 16 residues. The whole variable domain, remainder taken from reference TRBV2 and TRBJ1-5, is EPEVTQTPSHQVTQMGQEVILRCVPISNHLYFYWYRQILGQKVEFLVSFYNNEISEKSEIFDDQFSVERPDGSNFTLKIRSTKLEDSAMYFCASSGMGRGDYQPQHFGDGTRLSIL.

V gene TRBV7-7 combines with J gene TRBJ2-3, with D perhaps TRBD2 (7 bases). Trimming left V 1 base short and J 5 bases short, with 10 bases between. Germline V CDR1 and CDR2: SSHAT, FNYEAQ (reference sequence). This CDR3 is built from 14 residues. As DNA, the CDR3 is TGTGCCAGCAGCTTAGGGGGGGGGCTAGATACGCAGTATTTT. It is translated as CASSLGGGLDTQYF.

The rearrangement uses TRBV6-4 and TRBJ1-2; D gene unclear. Trimming cost V 6 bases and J 8 bases, with 19 bases left between them. Germline assignment: CDR1 MRHNA and CDR2 SNTAGT. CDR3 size: 14 residues. As DNA, the CDR3 is TGTGCCAGCAGAAGGTCAGAAGGTTCGAGGGGCTACACCTTC. Translated: CASRRSEGSRGYTF.

This chain uses TRBV7-8 with TRBJ2-5; 8 positions agree with TRBD1. This CDR3 contains 13 residues. J was trimmed by 2 bases and V by 6 bases; bases with no gene match: 2. CDR1 and CDR2 (germline): SGHVS, FQNEAQ. CDR3 DNA: TGTGCCAGCAGGAGGGACAGGCAAGAGACCCAGTACTTC. This gives the protein CASRRDRQETQYF.